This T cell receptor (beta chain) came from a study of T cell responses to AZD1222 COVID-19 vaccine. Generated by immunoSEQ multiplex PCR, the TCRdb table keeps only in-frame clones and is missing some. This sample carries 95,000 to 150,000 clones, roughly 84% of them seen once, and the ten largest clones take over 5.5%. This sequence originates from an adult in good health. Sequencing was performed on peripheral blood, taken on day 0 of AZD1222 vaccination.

The CDR3 reads CASIKSDRIQETQYF. The CDR3 coding sequence is TGTGCCAGCATCAAATCGGACCGTATTCAAGAGACCCAGTACTTC. The rearrangement joins TRBV7-2 to TRBJ2-5; no clear D gene. The CDR3 runs 15 residues. Germline-derived CDR1 and CDR2 are SGHTA and FQGNSA. Between the trimmed V and J ends, which lost 7 bases and 2 bases, there was a span of 17 bases.